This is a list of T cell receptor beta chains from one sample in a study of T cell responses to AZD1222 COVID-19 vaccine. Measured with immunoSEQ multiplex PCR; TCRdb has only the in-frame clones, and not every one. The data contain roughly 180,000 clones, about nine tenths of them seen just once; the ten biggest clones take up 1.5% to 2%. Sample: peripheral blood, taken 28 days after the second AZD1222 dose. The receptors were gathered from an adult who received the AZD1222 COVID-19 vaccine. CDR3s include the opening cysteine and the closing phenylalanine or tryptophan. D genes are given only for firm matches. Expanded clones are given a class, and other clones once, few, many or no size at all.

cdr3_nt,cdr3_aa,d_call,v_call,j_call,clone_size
TGTGCCAGTAGCCTAAGGGCGACAGGGACAAGCACAGATACGCAGTATTTT,CASSLRATGTSTDTQYF,TRBD1,TRBV7-3,TRBJ2-3,-
TGTGCCAGCAGCTTGGGGTTGGCGGGGGGGCATTACGAGCAGTACTTC,CASSLGLAGGHYEQYF,TRBD2,TRBV11-2,TRBJ2-7,-
TGTGCCTGGGCTCCGGGACAGGGTTACGAGCAGTACTTC,CAWAPGQGYEQYF,TRBD1,TRBV30,TRBJ2-7,-
TGTGCCAGTAGACTTGCTAGCACAGATACGCAGTATTTT,CASRLASTDTQYF,-,TRBV19,TRBJ2-3,-
TGTGCCAGCAGCCTCAGGGGGTTAAATTCACCCCTCCACTTT,CASSLRGLNSPLHF,TRBD1,TRBV2,TRBJ1-6,few
TGTGCCTGGAGTAGAGAAAGGACACCCCGACAGAGCAATCAGCCCCAGCATTTT,CAWSRERTPRQSNQPQHF,-,TRBV30,TRBJ1-5,once
TGTGCCAGCAGCCAAGGGACAGGGGTCTATGGCTACACCTTC,CASSQGTGVYGYTF,TRBD1,TRBV3-1/TRBV3-2,TRBJ1-2,-
TGTGCCAGCAGTTTGGGTAGCGGGAGGTCCCTCTACTACGAGCAGTACTTC,CASSLGSGRSLYYEQYF,TRBD2,TRBV28,TRBJ2-7,-
TGTGCCAGCAGCCATGTCTACGAGCAGTACTTC,CASSHVYEQYF,-,TRBV3-1/TRBV3-2,TRBJ2-7,-
TGTGCCAGCAGGTCAGGGGGCTTTAACTATGGCTACACCTTC,CASRSGGFNYGYTF,TRBD1,TRBV6-5,TRBJ1-2,-
TGTGCCAGCAGCTTACTCCAGGGGGCGGGCACAGATACGCAGTATTTT,CASSLLQGAGTDTQYF,TRBD1,TRBV7-9,TRBJ2-3,-
TGTGCCAGCAGTTACTGGCCCAGCGGGGGTCCCGTAGGCACAGATACGCAGTATTTT,CASSYWPSGGPVGTDTQYF,TRBD2,TRBV6-2/TRBV6-3,TRBJ2-3,once
TGTGCCAGCAGTGGACAGACAGTCAACACTGAAGCTTTCTTT,CASSGQTVNTEAFF,-,TRBV2,TRBJ1-1,-
TGTGCCAGCAGCCGGGACACCAGCAATCAGCCCCAGCATTTT,CASSRDTSNQPQHF,-,TRBV2,TRBJ1-5,-
TGTGCCAGCGGACCGACTAGCGGGCACTACGAGCAGTACTTC,CASGPTSGHYEQYF,TRBD2,TRBV9,TRBJ2-7,-
TGTGCCAGCAGTTCCAACAGGGGGCCCTACGAGCAGTACTTC,CASSSNRGPYEQYF,TRBD1,TRBV6-5,TRBJ2-7,-
TGTGCCAGCAGTGACTCCACAGGGGCAGATACGCAGTATTTT,CASSDSTGADTQYF,TRBD1,TRBV6-4,TRBJ2-3,few
TGTGCCAGCAGCTCCGGGACAGGAGAGATGGAACCCCAGCATTTT,CASSSGTGEMEPQHF,TRBD1,TRBV7-6,TRBJ1-5,-
TGCGCCAGCAGCCAAGATTATCCGGGCAGGCCGAGGTCACCCCTCCACTTT,CASSQDYPGRPRSPLHF,-,TRBV4-3,TRBJ1-6,-
TGCGCCAGCAGCTTAGGGTTTAGGACAGGGAGGGATACGCAGTATTTT,CASSLGFRTGRDTQYF,TRBD1,TRBV5-1,TRBJ2-3,-
TGTGCCAGCAGCCAAGGTAGAGCTGGGGCCAACGTCCTGACTTTC,CASSQGRAGANVLTF,-,TRBV3-1/TRBV3-2,TRBJ2-6,-
TGTGCCAGCAGTGGGGGTAGCACTGAAGCTTTCTTT,CASSGGSTEAFF,-,TRBV27,TRBJ1-1,once
TGTGCCAGTAGTCCCCGGACAGCGTACACTGAAGCTTTCTTT,CASSPRTAYTEAFF,-,TRBV19,TRBJ1-1,once
TGTGCCAGCGGGGACGTACCGTCAACGAATACGCAGTATTTT,CASGDVPSTNTQYF,-,TRBV7-9,TRBJ2-3,-
TGTGCCATCAGTGGCTCAGGGGGCAAGTACACTGAAGCTTTCTTT,CAISGSGGKYTEAFF,TRBD1,TRBV10-3,TRBJ1-1,few
TGCGCCAGCTGGGGGGGGCGCCGCTATGGCTACACCTTC,CASWGGRRYGYTF,-,TRBV4-3,TRBJ1-2,-
TGTGCTAGTGGTGCGAGGCTAGCGAGCACAGATACGCAGTATTTT,CASGARLASTDTQYF,-,TRBV12-5,TRBJ2-3,-
TGTGCCAGCAGTACCCTTCAGGGCTATAATTCACCCCTCCACTTT,CASSTLQGYNSPLHF,-,TRBV6-5,TRBJ1-6,-
TGCGCCAGCAGGACGATTAGCGATGAGCAGTTCTTC,CASRTISDEQFF,-,TRBV10-2,TRBJ2-1,-
TGTGCCAGCAGCCCTCGGGACAGCATCTATGGCTACACCTTC,CASSPRDSIYGYTF,TRBD1,TRBV7-9,TRBJ1-2,-
TGTGCCAGTTGTTCCGGGGCGGCTAATGAAAAACTGTTTTTT,CASCSGAANEKLFF,-,TRBV19,TRBJ1-4,-
TGTGCCAGCAGTTTAACAGGGTACGAGCAGTACTTC,CASSLTGYEQYF,-,TRBV12-3/TRBV12-4,TRBJ2-7,once
TGTGCCAGCTCACCACTCACTAGCGGGAGCTCCTACAATGAGCAGTTCTTC,CASSPLTSGSSYNEQFF,TRBD2,TRBV18,TRBJ2-1,-
TGTGCCAGCAGCTTAGCTCAAGGGGTCACCGGGGAGCTGTTTTTT,CASSLAQGVTGELFF,-,TRBV7-8,TRBJ2-2,-
TGTGCCAGCAGCCCAAGCGGAGTCACCTACAATGAGCAGTTCTTC,CASSPSGVTYNEQFF,-,TRBV9,TRBJ2-1,-
TGTGCCAGCAGCTTAAGGGGTTCCGTTGAAAAACTGTTTTTT,CASSLRGSVEKLFF,-,TRBV5-4,TRBJ1-4,-
TGTGCCAGCAGCCTCCGGGACAGGGTGTTCGGGGAGCTGTTTTTT,CASSLRDRVFGELFF,TRBD1,TRBV11-2,TRBJ2-2,-